One and the same sample provided the 20 T cell receptor beta chains below, sequenced in a study of cytomegalovirus exposure and HLA in healthy donors. Vbeta (60) and Jbeta (13) primers were used in the PCR. Assay used: immunoSEQ multiplex PCR; TCRdb lists only in-frame clones, some missing. The data hold roughly 160,000 clones, with 65% to 80% observed a single time. Sequencing was performed on PBMCs. These receptors all come from a man in his forties or fifties in good health and CMV-seronegative.

The V call is TRBV19, the J call TRBJ2-1, with D maybe TRBD1 (6 bases). In germline, CDR1 is LNHDA, CDR2 SQIVND (reference sequence). The CDR3 contains 13 residues. V gave up 4 bases and J gave up 9 bases, with 13 bases separating them. The CDR3 protein is CASSTTGFTEQFF. DNA of the CDR3: TGTGCCAGTAGTACCACAGGGTTTACTGAGCAGTTCTTC.

This chain links TRBV19 with TRBJ2-1; TRBD2 agrees at 12 bases. The junction had 2 bases not matched to a gene; V was cut back by 0 bases and J by 5 bases. Germline assignment: CDR1 LNHDA and CDR2 SQIVND (reference sequence). This CDR3 region has 16 residues. The CDR3 DNA reads as TGTGCCAGTAGTATAGATCGACTAGCGGGGGACAATGAGCAGTTCTTC. It specifies CASSIDRLAGDNEQFF.

The chain links TRBV9 to TRBJ2-7; tentative D call: TRBD1 (5 bases). V lost 4 bases, J lost 0 bases, and 8 bases lay in between. The CDR3 totals 13 residues. The germline V gene has CDR1 SGDLS and CDR2 YYNGEE. In nucleotides, the CDR3 is TGTGCCAGCAGCAAGGACACCTCCTACGAGCAGTACTTC. It specifies CASSKDTSYEQYF.

The rearrangement joins TRBV7-9 to TRBJ1-3; D remains unclear. The CDR3 contains 13 residues. Germline loops: CDR1 SEHNR, CDR2 FQNEAQ (reference sequence). The V end lost 2 bases, the J end lost 4 bases, and 6 bases lay between the germline ends. The CDR3 sequence is CASSLQAGNTIYF. CDR3 bases: TGTGCCAGCAGCTTACAGGCCGGAAACACCATATATTTT.

The chain recombines TRBV27 with TRBJ2-4; 7 bases map to TRBD2. This CDR3 has 15 residues. Trimming took 1 base from V and 8 from J; bases not matched to a gene: 8. Germline V CDR1 and CDR2: MNHEY, SMNVEV (reference sequence). The CDR3 loop reads CASSLLGGAFDIQYF. The CDR3 DNA sequence: TGTGCCAGCAGTTTATTGGGAGGGGCGTTTGACATTCAGTACTTC.

This chain uses TRBV4-2 with TRBJ2-7, with D possibly TRBD1 on 5 matching bases. Trimming took 1 base from V and 5 from J, leaving 21 bases between them. The germline V gene encodes CDR1 LGHNA and CDR2 YNFKEQ. This CDR3 has 17 residues. CDR3 nucleotides: TGTGCCAGCAGCCAAGTTTTCGACAGTACCCTCCAAAACGAGCAGTACTTC. This encodes CASSQVFDSTLQNEQYF.

This clone showed up just once. The gene calls are TRBV29-1 and TRBJ2-3; possible D gene TRBD1, 7 bases. The V end lost 6 bases, the J end lost 5 bases, and 15 bases lay between the germline ends. The CDR3 is 13 residues long. Per the germline V gene, CDR1 is SQVTM and CDR2 is ANQGSEA. The CDR3 DNA is TGCAGCGTGAACAGGGGAGGTAGAGATACGCAGTATTTT. Translating it yields CSVNRGGRDTQYF.

The rearrangement uses TRBV5-4 and TRBJ2-6, with 9 bases lining up with TRBD2. There are 17 residues in the CDR3. Germline CDR1 reads SGHNT; CDR2 reads YYREEE (reference sequence). V lost 10 bases, J lost 0 bases, and 11 bases stayed unmatched. The CDR3 loop is CAAARGGGSSGANVLTF. The CDR3 DNA reads as TGTGCCGCAGCACGCGGGGGGGGGAGCTCTGGGGCCAACGTCCTGACTTTC.

The genes are TRBV4-1 and TRBJ2-7; TRBD2 matches 8 bases. CDR1 is MGHRA, CDR2 YSYEKL, per germline. The CDR3 runs 13 residues. After removal of 5 bases from V and 2 bases from J, the junction contained 2 bases not matched to a gene. The CDR3 reads CASSWRGAYEQYF. CDR3 in DNA: TGCGCCAGCAGCTGGCGGGGGGCCTACGAGCAGTACTTC.

The chain uses TRBV29-1 and TRBJ2-1; D is ambiguous. The V end was cut by 3 bases, the J end by 4 bases, with 10 bases between. CDR1 and CDR2 from the germline V gene are SQVTM and ANQGSEA. CDR3 size: 13 residues. CDR3 residues: CSVELAGYNEQFF. CDR3 bases: TGCAGCGTTGAGTTGGCAGGATACAATGAGCAGTTCTTC.

This sequence joins TRBV11-2 and TRBJ2-3; 7 bases match TRBD2. Germline CDR1 reads SGHAT; CDR2 reads FQNNGV. The CDR3 runs 16 residues. Trimming took 0 bases from V and 2 from J; bases not matched to a gene: 5. The CDR3 nucleotides are TGTGCCAGCAGCTTAGAGCTGGGGGGGTCCACAGATACGCAGTATTTT. Encoded protein: CASSLELGGSTDTQYF.

The J gene is TRBJ1-1, the V gene TRBV5-4; weak D call: TRBD1 (5 bases). V lost 4 bases and J 5 bases, leaving 15 bases between the germline ends. Germline V gives CDR1 SGHNT, CDR2 YYREEE (reference sequence). CDR3 length equals 14 residues. This CDR3 reads CASSRDGGGTEAFF. In nucleotides, the CDR3 is TGTGCCAGCAGCCGGGACGGGGGGGGTACTGAAGCTTTCTTT. The full variable domain, completed using reference TRBV5-4 and TRBJ1-1, is ETGVTQSPTHLIKTRGQQVTLRCSSQSGHNTVSWYQQALGQGPQFIFQYYREEENGRGNFPPRFSGLQFPNYSSELNVNALELDDSALYLCASSRDGGGTEAFFGQGTRLTVV.

The V call is TRBV6-4, the J call TRBJ2-1, with 9 bases that match TRBD2. With 2 bases clipped from V and 5 bases from J, the junction kept 4 bases outside the gene matches. The CDR3 loop spans 15 amino acids. Per the germline V gene, CDR1 is MRHNA and CDR2 is SNTAGT. The CDR3 DNA reads TGTGCCAGCAGTGACGGGGCGGGGGGGGACAATGAGCAGTTCTTC. This codes for CASSDGAGGDNEQFF.

This chain uses TRBV5-5 with TRBJ1-1, with D tentatively TRBD1 (5 bases). Looked up from germline, CDR1 is SGHKS and CDR2 is YYEKEE (reference sequence). The V end was cut by 2 bases, the J end by 8 bases, with 7 bases between. This CDR3 has 11 amino acids. The CDR3 bases are TGTGCCAGCAGCTTAGGGGAAGAAGCTTTCTTT. Translated, it gives CASSLGEEAFF. Supplemented by reference TRBV5-5 and TRBJ1-1, the full variable domain reads DAGVTQSPTHLIKTRGQQVTLRCSPISGHKSVSWYQQVLGQGPQFIFQYYEKEERGRGNFPDRFSARQFPNYSSELNVNALLLGDSALYLCASSLGEEAFFGQGTRLTVV.

The chain combines TRBV5-1 with TRBJ2-7; D gene ambiguous. This CDR3 spans 14 amino acids. V was trimmed by 2 bases and J by 0 bases, leaving 9 bases between them. Germline CDR1 SGHRS, CDR2 YFSETQ. The CDR3 reads CASSFLANSYEQYF. In DNA form, the CDR3 reads TGCGCCAGCAGCTTCTTAGCAAACTCCTACGAGCAGTACTTC.

The chain combines TRBV5-1 with TRBJ2-1, with 7 bases aligning to TRBD1. The CDR3 spans 15 residues. V dropped 5 bases and J dropped 0; count of bases not matched to a gene: 5. In germline, CDR1 is SGHRS, CDR2 YFSETQ. CDR3 sequence reads: CASRSGQSSYNEQFF. CDR3 DNA: TGCGCCAGCAGATCGGGACAGAGCTCCTACAATGAGCAGTTCTTC. The entire variable domain, with the rest obtained from reference TRBV5-1 and TRBJ2-1, is as follows: KAGVTQTPRYLIKTRGQQVTLSCSPISGHRSVSWYQQTPGQGLQFLFEYFSETQRNKGNFPGRFSGRQFSNSRSEMNVSTLELGDSALYLCASRSGQSSYNEQFFGPGTRLTVL.

The CDR3 bases are TGTGCCAGCAGTTACGGGACAGGGATCACCGGGGAGCTGTTTTTT. Protein product: CASSYGTGITGELFF. The chain is built from TRBV6-5 and TRBJ2-2; 9 bases fit TRBD1. The CDR3 extends over 15 amino acids. Unmatched junction bases numbered 2, after V lost 2 bases and J lost 4 bases. Germline CDR1 is MNHEY and CDR2 is SVGAGI.

This rearrangement joins TRBV7-2 to TRBJ1-6, with D tentatively TRBD1 (5 bases). V dropped 6 bases and J dropped 4 bases, with 10 bases sitting between them. Germline V gene sequence: CDR1 SGHTA, CDR2 FQGNSA. The CDR3 has 14 amino acids. The CDR3 nucleotides read TGTGCCAGCAGTAAGACAGCGTATAATTCACCCCTCCACTTT. Protein: CASSKTAYNSPLHF.

This clone was seen more than once but under ten times. V is TRBV5-1 and J is TRBJ1-1; D not certain. The CDR3 extends over 13 amino acids. Per the germline V gene, CDR1 is SGHRS and CDR2 is YFSETQ. The V end lost 0 bases, the J end lost 5 bases, and 8 bases lay between the germline ends. For the CDR3, the DNA is TGCGCCAGCAGCTTGGCCGGGGATACTGAAGCTTTCTTT. Translated: CASSLAGDTEAFF.

The J gene is TRBJ2-1, the V gene TRBV15, with a weak D call TRBD2 (7 bases). The CDR3 spans 15 residues. Germline V lookup: CDR1 LNHNV, CDR2 YYDKDF (reference sequence). V lost 0 bases and J 9 bases, leaving 15 bases between the germline ends. The CDR3 region is CATSRDPGGAVEQFF. The CDR3 nucleotides read TGTGCCACCAGCAGAGATCCTGGGGGGGCGGTTGAGCAGTTCTTC. Variable domain in full (rest from reference TRBV15 and TRBJ2-1): DAMVIQNPRYQVTQFGKPVTLSCSQTLNHNVMYWYQQKSSQAPKLLFHYYDKDFNNEADTPDNFQSRRPNTSFCFLDIRSPGLGDTAMYLCATSRDPGGAVEQFFGPGTRLTVL.